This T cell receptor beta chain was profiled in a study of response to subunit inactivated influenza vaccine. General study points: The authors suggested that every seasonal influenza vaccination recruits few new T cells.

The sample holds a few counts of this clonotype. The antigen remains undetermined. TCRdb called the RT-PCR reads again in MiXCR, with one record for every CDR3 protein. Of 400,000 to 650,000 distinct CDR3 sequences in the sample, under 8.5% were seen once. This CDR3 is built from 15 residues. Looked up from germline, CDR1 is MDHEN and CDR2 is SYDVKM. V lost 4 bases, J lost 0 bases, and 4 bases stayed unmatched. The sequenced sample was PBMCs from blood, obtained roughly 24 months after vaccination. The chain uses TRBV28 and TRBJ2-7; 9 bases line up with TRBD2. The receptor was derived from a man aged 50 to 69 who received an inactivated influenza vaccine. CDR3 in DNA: TGTGCCAGCAGTTGGGGCGGGAGGGCCTCCTACGAGCAGTACTTC. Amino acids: CASSWGGRASYEQYF.